This T cell receptor (beta chain) was sequenced during a study of cytomegalovirus exposure and HLA in healthy donors. On this clone: Its antigen remains unknown.

Assay: immunoSEQ multiplex PCR; the TCRdb copy retains only in-frame clones and omits some. The sample comprises under 150,000 clones, 88% of which are singletons, and about 7.9% rests with the top ten. Points from the study as a whole: Specificity for CMV antigens was confirmed in vitro for a few of the CMV-associated chains.

V dropped 4 bases and J dropped 5 bases, with 14 bases sitting between them. The germline gives CDR1 MGHRA, CDR2 YSYEKL. This CDR3 contains 15 residues. The material sequenced was PBMCs. The J gene is TRBJ2-2, the V gene TRBV4-1; tentatively, D is TRBD2 (6 bases). The clonotype was recovered from a woman between 18 and 29 years old in good health and CMV-seropositive. The CDR3 DNA reads as TGCGCCAGCAGCCCGGGGACTGTATGGACCGGGGAGCTGTTTTTT. Its protein product is CASSPGTVWTGELFF.